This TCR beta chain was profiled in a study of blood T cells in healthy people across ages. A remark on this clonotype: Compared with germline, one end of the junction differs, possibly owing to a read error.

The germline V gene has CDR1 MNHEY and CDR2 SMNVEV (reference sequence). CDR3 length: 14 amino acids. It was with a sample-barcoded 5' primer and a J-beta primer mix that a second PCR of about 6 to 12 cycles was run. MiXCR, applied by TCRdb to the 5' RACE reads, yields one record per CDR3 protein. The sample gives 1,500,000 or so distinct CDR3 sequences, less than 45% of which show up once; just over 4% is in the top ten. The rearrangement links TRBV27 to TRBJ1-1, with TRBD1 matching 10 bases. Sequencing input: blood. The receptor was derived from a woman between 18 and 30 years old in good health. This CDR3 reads CASSLDRGLAEPFF. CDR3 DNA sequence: TGCGCCAGCAGTTTAGACAGGGGGCTCGCTGAACCTTTCTTT.